This TCR beta chain is from a study of CD8 T cells in ankylosing spondylitis. Trimming pared 8 bases from V and 5 bases from J, leaving 23 bases between. Germline CDR1 is DFQATT and CDR2 is SNEGSKA (reference sequence). The CDR3 is 15 amino acids. Each CDR3 protein is one row after TCRdb ran MiXCR on the 5' RACE reads. The data show hundreds of thousands of distinct CDR3 sequences, about an eighth seen once. This clonotype appeared a few times. The antigen is undetermined. Whole-study findings and limits: What appeared characteristic of ankylosing spondylitis blood was a TCR beta motif of eight highly homologous variants.

This TCR came from a male donor with ankylosing spondylitis. Source material: blood, either unsorted or a sorted T cell fraction (not recorded which). The chain is built from TRBV20-1 and TRBJ2-3; perhaps D is TRBD1 or TRBD2 (6 bases each). CDR3 region: CSTFDEGGRGDTQYF. CDR3 bases: TGCAGTACATTCGATGAGGGGGGCCGAGGAGATACGCAGTATTTT.